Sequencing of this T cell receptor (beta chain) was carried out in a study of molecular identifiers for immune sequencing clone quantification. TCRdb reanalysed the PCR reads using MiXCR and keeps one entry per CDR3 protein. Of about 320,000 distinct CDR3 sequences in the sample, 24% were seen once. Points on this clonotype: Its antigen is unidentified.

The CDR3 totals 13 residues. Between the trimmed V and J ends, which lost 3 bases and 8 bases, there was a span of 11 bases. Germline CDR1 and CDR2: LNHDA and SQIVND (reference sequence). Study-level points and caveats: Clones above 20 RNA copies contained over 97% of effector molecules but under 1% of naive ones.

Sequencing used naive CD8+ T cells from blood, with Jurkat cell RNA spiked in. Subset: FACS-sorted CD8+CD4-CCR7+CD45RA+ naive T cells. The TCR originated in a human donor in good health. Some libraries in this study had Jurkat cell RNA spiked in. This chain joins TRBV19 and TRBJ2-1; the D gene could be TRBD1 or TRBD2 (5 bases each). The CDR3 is CASSIGWGYEQFF. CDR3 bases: TGTGCCAGTAGTATTGGGTGGGGGTATGAGCAGTTCTTC.